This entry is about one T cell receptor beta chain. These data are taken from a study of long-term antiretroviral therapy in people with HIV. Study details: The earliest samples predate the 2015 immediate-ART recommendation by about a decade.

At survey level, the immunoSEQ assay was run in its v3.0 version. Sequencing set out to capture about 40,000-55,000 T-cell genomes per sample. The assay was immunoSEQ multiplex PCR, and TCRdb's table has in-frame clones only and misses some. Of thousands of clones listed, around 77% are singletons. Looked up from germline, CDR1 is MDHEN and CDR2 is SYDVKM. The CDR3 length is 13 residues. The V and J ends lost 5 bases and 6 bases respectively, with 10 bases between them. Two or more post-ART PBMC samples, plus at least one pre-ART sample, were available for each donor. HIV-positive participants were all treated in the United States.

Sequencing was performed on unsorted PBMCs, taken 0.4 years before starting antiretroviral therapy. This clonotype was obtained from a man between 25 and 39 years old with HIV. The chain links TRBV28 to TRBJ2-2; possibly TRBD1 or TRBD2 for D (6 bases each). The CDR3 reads CASSLRGPGELFF. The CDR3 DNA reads TGTGCCAGCAGTCTCCGGGGGCCCGGGGAGCTGTTTTTT.